These T cell receptor beta chains were read from a single sample in a study of blood T cell repertoires in COVID-19. This table comes from immunoSEQ multiplex PCR, and its TCRdb copy is limited to in-frame clones, with some not included. In the table there are some 270,000 clones, approximately 86% of which are singletons. Specimen: peripheral blood. The receptors derive from a human donor with COVID-19, enrolled during active disease. The donor label of this sample is uncertain. CDR3s include the opening cysteine and the closing phenylalanine or tryptophan. A D gene is named only where the DNA matches it firmly. Rows give clone size only sometimes, using once, few, many, or a class for an expanded clone.

>NA|16|NA|TRBJ1-2|TRBV2
TGTGCCAGCAGTGAAGCCGGGGGTGAAACGGACTATGGCTACACCTTC
CASSEAGGETDYGYTF
>NA|16|few|TRBJ2-3|TRBV28
TGTGCCAGCAGCTCTCGTACGTGGAGGGCCGCAGATACGCAGTATTTT
CASSSRTWRAADTQYF
>TRBD1|13|few|TRBJ1-1|TRBV5-1
TGCGCCAGCAGCTTGAGACAGGGGGCTGAAGCTTTCTTT
CASSLRQGAEAFF
>TRBD2|13|NA|TRBJ2-5|TRBV18
TGTGCCAGCTCACCCGGGGGGCAAGAGACCCAGTACTTC
CASSPGGQETQYF
>NA|19|once|TRBJ2-1|TRBV19
TGTGCCAGTAGTATAGAGTCCAGGGTAGGGGGTTTATTCTACAATGAGCAGTTCTTC
CASSIESRVGGLFYNEQFF
>TRBD2|14|NA|TRBJ2-1|TRBV20-1
TGCAGTGCTAGTCCCGGGAGGGCCGGCAATGAGCAGTTCTTC
CSASPGRAGNEQFF
>NA|14|NA|TRBJ2-7|TRBV19
TGTGCCAGTAGTATAGATCTGGGGGGCTACGAGCAGTACTTC
CASSIDLGGYEQYF
>TRBD2|14|NA|TRBJ2-7|TRBV28
TGTGCCAGCAGTTTAGCGGGAGGAAGGTACGAGCAGTACTTC
CASSLAGGRYEQYF
>NA|14|NA|TRBJ2-1|TRBV27
TGTGCCAGCAGTTTATTTAGGGTAGCGTATGAGCAGTTCTTC
CASSLFRVAYEQFF
>TRBD1|15|once|TRBJ1-5|TRBV2
TGTGCCAGCAGTGAAAAGACAGGGGTTGAATGGCCCCAGCATTTT
CASSEKTGVEWPQHF
>TRBD2|19|NA|TRBJ2-1|TRBV19
TGTGCCAGTAGTCGAAGGGGACTAGCGGGAGGGCCCTCCTACAATGAGCAGTTCTTC
CASSRRGLAGGPSYNEQFF
>TRBD1|19|NA|TRBJ1-2|TRBV28
TGTGCCAGCAGTTTACAGTTTGGAGGGGGCGCGGTAGTTGTGTATGGCTACACCTTC
CASSLQFGGGAVVVYGYTF
>TRBD2|16|NA|TRBJ2-2|TRBV7-3
TGTGCCAGCAGCTTCCTTGCGGGAGCGAACACCGGGGAGCTGTTTTTT
CASSFLAGANTGELFF
>NA|15|NA|TRBJ2-5|TRBV11-2
TGTGCCAGCAGCGAGTCCCGGGACAACCAAGAGACCCAGTACTTC
CASSESRDNQETQYF
>NA|15|NA|TRBJ1-6|TRBV7-2
TGTGCCAGCAGCTTAAATGGTCCCGGGAATTCACCCCTCCACTTT
CASSLNGPGNSPLHF
>NA|15|NA|TRBJ2-1|TRBV11-3
TGTGCCAGCAGCCGCCAGGGGGGCTCCTACAATGAGCAGTTCTTC
CASSRQGGSYNEQFF
>NA|15|few|TRBJ1-3|TRBV9
TGTGCCAGCAGCGCCGTACAGGGCTCTGGAAACACCATATATTTT
CASSAVQGSGNTIYF
>TRBD1|12|NA|TRBJ2-1|TRBV10-3
TGTGCCATCAGTGACCCGACAGGGCATCTACTCTTC
CAISDPTGHLLF
>NA|12|once|TRBJ2-7|TRBV11-2
TGTGCCAGCAGCTTACCAACCTACGAGCAGTACTTC
CASSLPTYEQYF
>TRBD1|15|NA|TRBJ2-2|TRBV7-2
TGTGCCAGCAGCCCTGGAGACAGGGTCCCCGGGGAGCTGTTTTTT
CASSPGDRVPGELFF
>NA|14|NA|TRBJ1-2|TRBV28
TGTGCCAGCAGTTTGGAACCGCGGCGGGATGGCTACACCTTC
CASSLEPRRDGYTF
>TRBD1|14|NA|TRBJ2-5|TRBV30
TGTGCCTGGGGACGAGGGGACAGTCAAGAGACCCAGTACTTC
CAWGRGDSQETQYF
>TRBD2|15|NA|TRBJ2-5|TRBV6-2/TRBV6-3
TGTGCCAGCAGTGACGGGACTAGCGGGAAAGAGACCCAGTACTTC
CASSDGTSGKETQYF
>NA|14|NA|TRBJ2-7|TRBV19
TGTGCCAGTAGTATAGATATCGAAGCGGGCGAGCAGTACTTC
CASSIDIEAGEQYF
>TRBD1|14|once|TRBJ2-7|TRBV5-1
TGCGCCAGCAGTCGTCGGGACAGGCGGTACGAGCAGTACTTC
CASSRRDRRYEQYF